This paragraph covers one T cell receptor beta chain sequence. A multiplex PCR was run with 60 Vbeta primers and 13 Jbeta primers. Clones were sequenced by immunoSEQ multiplex PCR, and TCRdb holds only the in-frame ones, with some missing. Counted here are around 150,000 clones, around 80% occurring once; the ten biggest clones make up roughly 12%. This sample stems from a study of cytomegalovirus exposure and HLA in healthy donors. The CDR3 contains 15 residues. The V end was cut by 5 bases, the J end by 2 bases, with 15 bases between. Per germline, CDR1 MDHEN and CDR2 SYDVKM. The origin of this receptor is a man aged 18 to 29 in good health and CMV-seropositive. The specimen sequenced was PBMCs. The chain uses TRBV28 and TRBJ1-1; D gene uncertain. The DNA for the CDR3 is TGTGCCAGCAGTCCAGCATTGGGCGCAAACACTGAAGCTTTCTTT. Its translation is CASSPALGANTEAFF.